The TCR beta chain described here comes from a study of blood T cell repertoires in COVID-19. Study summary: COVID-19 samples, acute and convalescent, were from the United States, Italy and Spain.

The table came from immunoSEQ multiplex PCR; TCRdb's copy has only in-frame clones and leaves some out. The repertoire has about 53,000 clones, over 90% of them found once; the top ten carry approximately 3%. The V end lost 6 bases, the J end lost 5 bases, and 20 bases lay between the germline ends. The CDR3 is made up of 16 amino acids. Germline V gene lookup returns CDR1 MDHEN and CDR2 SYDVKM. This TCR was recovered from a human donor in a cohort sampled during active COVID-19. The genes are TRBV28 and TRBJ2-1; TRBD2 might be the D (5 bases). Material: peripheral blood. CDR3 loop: CASSPRPRGVHNEQFF. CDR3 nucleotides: TGTGCCAGCAGCCCGCGGCCCCGGGGAGTCCACAATGAGCAGTTCTTC.